This T cell receptor (beta chain) is from a study of CD8 T cells in ankylosing spondylitis. Study-level results: Disease-linked clones bore a CD8+ phenotype, appearing relatively rarely in peripheral blood.

This CDR3 comprises 17 residues. V lost 2 bases to trimming and J lost 0 bases, with 14 bases between them. Germline V CDR1 and CDR2: SEHNR, FQNEAQ (reference sequence). There are a few counts of this clonotype. Its specificity is not known. Libraries for TCR beta were made by quantitative 5'-RACE with molecular barcodes. MiXCR, applied by TCRdb to the 5' RACE reads, yields one record per CDR3 protein. The sample consists of more than 300,000 distinct CDR3 sequences, 9.5% to 13% of them appearing once. Input material: blood, either unsorted or a sorted T cell fraction (not recorded which). This chain joins TRBV7-9 and TRBJ2-4, with a possible D match to TRBD1 (6 bases). The clonotype comes from a female donor with ankylosing spondylitis or in good health (not recorded which). CDR3 amino acids: CASSLRRTEVAKNIQYF. The CDR3 coding sequence is TGTGCCAGCAGCTTAAGGCGGACAGAGGTAGCCAAAAACATTCAGTACTTC.